This record covers a single TCR beta chain. These data come from a study of control samples from healthy donors and cancer patients. Clones were sequenced by immunoSEQ multiplex PCR, and TCRdb holds only the in-frame ones, with some missing. The sample includes some 140,000 clones, roughly 92% of them seen just once. The clonotype comes from a man in his thirties or forties in good health. The specimen was blood.

In nucleotides, the CDR3 is TGTGCCAGCTCTGGAACAGGGCCCGGTGAAGCTTTCTTT. Translation: CASSGTGPGEAFF. This sequence joins TRBV18 and TRBJ1-1; the D gene is possibly TRBD1 (6 bases). This CDR3 has 13 amino acids. Trimming cost V 6 bases and J 7 bases, with 15 bases left between them. Germline CDR1 is KGHSH and CDR2 is LQKENI.